Following are 21 T cell receptor beta chains from one sample sequenced in a study of blood T cells in healthy people across ages. A second PCR of 7 to 11 cycles used a sample-barcoded 5' primer and a J-beta primer mix. One entry per CDR3 protein, called by TCRdb with MiXCR from the 5' RACE reads. The table shows fewer than 600,000 distinct CDR3 sequences, with approximately 26% occurring only once. This same sample was also taken into another study, of T cells of mothers and their children.

Sample: blood. Receptor source: a boy under 10 years old in good health.

J is TRBJ1-5 and V is TRBV20-1; perhaps TRBD1 as D (5 bases). Germline V CDR1 and CDR2: DFQATT, SNEGSKA (reference sequence). There are 12 residues in the CDR3. The CDR3 region is CGTGGGNQPQHF. CDR3 DNA: TGCGGAACCGGAGGGGGCAATCAGCCCCAGCATTTT.

To note about this clonotype: One junction end disagrees with the germline gene, perhaps due to a read error. The V gene is TRBV6-5, the J gene TRBJ2-5, with D perhaps TRBD2 (6 bases). This CDR3 contains 15 residues. Germline CDR1 reads MNHEY; CDR2 reads SVGAGI. The CDR3 is CASSYSGRAGETQYF. The DNA of the CDR3 is TGTGCCAGCAGCTACTCAGGCAGGGCGGGGGAGACCCAGTACTTC.

The chain recombines TRBV24-1 with TRBJ2-7; D ambiguous. The CDR3 totals 13 residues. Trimming cost V 5 bases and J 6 bases, with 13 bases left between them. Looked up from germline, CDR1 is KGHDR and CDR2 is SFDVKD. The CDR3 spells CATSAAYGSEQYF. In DNA form, the CDR3 reads TGTGCCACCAGTGCTGCGTACGGAAGCGAGCAGTACTTC.

The chain links TRBV13 to TRBJ2-1; D possibly matches TRBD1 or TRBD2 (5 bases each). V dropped 2 bases and J dropped 1 base, with 9 bases sitting between them. Germline values: CDR1 PRHDT, CDR2 FYEKMQ (reference sequence). CDR3 length: 15 residues. CDR3 in amino acids: CASSLYGASYNEQFF. The CDR3 bases are TGTGCCAGCAGCTTATACGGGGCTTCCTACAATGAGCAGTTCTTC.

Only a few counts were recorded for this clonotype. V gene TRBV6-4 combines with J gene TRBJ2-7; a weak D match, TRBD2 (5 bases). The V end was cut by 4 bases, the J end by 3 bases, with 13 bases between. Germline CDR1 and CDR2: MRHNA and SNTAGT. The CDR3 runs to 14 residues. The CDR3 region has the DNA TGTGCCAGCAGTGGAGGAGGTTGGATCTACGAGCAGTACTTC. It yields the protein CASSGGGWIYEQYF.

The chain recombines TRBV12-3 or TRBV12-4 with TRBJ1-6; the match to TRBD1 covers 7 bases. This CDR3 is 14 amino acids long. V gave up 3 bases and J gave up 8 bases; unmatched junction bases: 4. This CDR3 is CASSFQGEYSPLHF. CDR3 sequence (DNA): TGTGCCAGCAGTTTTCAGGGGGAGTATTCACCCCTCCACTTT.

The chain recombines TRBV6-5 with TRBJ1-1; possible D gene TRBD1, 5 bases. There are 15 residues in the CDR3. Trimming removed 4 bases at V and 0 bases at J, with 12 bases between. The germline V gene encodes CDR1 MNHEY and CDR2 SVGAGI. As DNA, the CDR3 is TGTGCCAGCAGTTTCGAACGGGGGATGAACACTGAAGCTTTCTTT. Protein sequence: CASSFERGMNTEAFF.

A few counts support this clonotype. This chain links TRBV5-1 with TRBJ2-5; D gene unclear. The DNA end is more similar to TRBJ2-7, so the J call may be wrong. The V gene's germline CDR1 is SGHRS and CDR2 YFSETQ. The CDR3 is 15 residues long. The CDR3 loop is CASSLTAQNSYEQYF. Here the CDR3 DNA reads TGCGCCAGCAGCTTGACCGCCCAGAACTCCTACGAGCAGTACTTC.

The CDR3 loop is CASRTENSPLHF. As DNA, the CDR3 is TGCGCCAGTAGGACGGAGAATTCACCCCTCCACTTT. The chain recombines TRBV5-1 with TRBJ1-6; D is uncertain. The CDR3 consists of 12 residues. Germline-derived CDR1 and CDR2 are SGHRS and YFSETQ. The germline V and J ends were trimmed by 8 bases and 7 bases, with 10 bases remaining between them.

The rearrangement joins TRBV2 to TRBJ2-3; D unclear. V was cut by 5 bases and J by 0 bases, with 9 bases left in between. The germline CDR1 and CDR2 sequences are SNHLY and FYNNEI. The CDR3 is made up of 14 amino acids. CDR3 nucleotides: TGTGCCAGCAGTCGGCGCGTTAGCACAGATACGCAGTATTTT. Translated: CASSRRVSTDTQYF. The whole variable domain, filled in from reference TRBV2 and TRBJ2-3, reads EPEVTQTPSHQVTQMGQEVILRCVPISNHLYFYWYRQILGQKVEFLVSFYNNEISEKSEIFDDQFSVERPDGSNFTLKIRSTKLEDSAMYFCASSRRVSTDTQYFGPGTRLTVL.

The rearrangement links TRBV7-2 to TRBJ2-1, with 7 bases lining up with TRBD2. The ends lost 3 bases at V and 5 bases at J; junction bases unmatched: 10. This CDR3 has 16 amino acids. Germline CDR1 SGHTA, CDR2 FQGNSA. In DNA, the CDR3 is TGTGCCAGCAGCTTCCTAATCGGCGGGAGTAACAATGAGCAGTTCTTC. This sequence encodes CASSFLIGGSNNEQFF.

V usage is TRBV7-9 and J usage is TRBJ2-5; 11 positions match TRBD2. Trimming cost V 4 bases and J 4 bases; bases outside gene matches: 11. The CDR3 has 17 residues. CDR1 and CDR2 (germline): SEHNR, FQNEAQ (reference sequence). The CDR3 sequence: CASSSWGRTSGRETQYF. The CDR3 DNA is TGTGCCAGCAGCTCTTGGGGCAGAACTAGCGGGAGAGAGACCCAGTACTTC.

This clonotype was detected many times. Relative to the germline gene, one junction end is altered; a read error may explain this. The chain uses TRBV5-1 and TRBJ2-5; 7 nucleotides agree with TRBD2. Germline V CDR1 and CDR2: SGHRS, YFSETQ. The CDR3 length is 14 residues. As DNA, the CDR3 is TGTGCTAGCAGCTTAGTCGGGGGGCAAGAGACCCAGTACTTC. It translates to CASSLVGGQETQYF. Full variable domain (outside the CDR3, taken from reference TRBV5-1 and TRBJ2-5): KAGVTQTPRYLIKTRGQQVTLSCSPISGHRSVSWYQQTPGQGLQFLFEYFSETQRNKGNFPGRFSGRQFSNSRSEMNVSTLELGDSALYLCASSLVGGQETQYFGPGTRLLVL.

CDR3 protein: CASSYSPGQGMNTEAFF. CDR3 sequence (DNA): TGTGCCAGCAGTTACTCGCCGGGACAGGGAATGAACACTGAAGCTTTCTTT. J is TRBJ1-1 and V is TRBV6-6, with 9 nucleotides matching TRBD1. The V and J ends lost 0 bases and 0 bases, in that order; junction bases with no gene match: 5. This CDR3 contains 17 residues. Germline V gene lookup returns CDR1 MNHNY and CDR2 SVGAGI (reference sequence).

This clonotype was counted only a few times. This sequence joins TRBV5-1 and TRBJ1-5, with D maybe TRBD1 (6 bases). From germline, CDR1 is SGHRS and CDR2 YFSETQ. Trimming took 2 bases from V and 4 from J, leaving 13 bases between them. The CDR3 has 15 amino acids. The CDR3: CASSFEPGVNQPQHF. DNA of the CDR3: TGCGCCAGCAGCTTTGAGCCAGGGGTAAATCAGCCCCAGCATTTT.

At least ten counts were recorded for this clonotype. J is TRBJ1-2 and V is TRBV20-1; D remains unclear. CDR1 is DFQATT, CDR2 SNEGSKA, per germline (reference sequence). Trimming removed 2 bases at V and 5 bases at J, with 21 bases between. The CDR3 loop spans 16 amino acids. The CDR3 here is CSARPTTEDPRYGYTF. CDR3 DNA: TGCAGTGCTAGACCAACGACGGAGGACCCAAGATATGGCTACACCTTC.

J is TRBJ1-2 and V is TRBV28, with no clear D. This CDR3 has 14 amino acids. Trimming shortened V by 1 base and J by 4 bases, and 10 bases separated the two germline ends. Germline CDR1 reads MDHEN; CDR2 reads SYDVKM. The CDR3 protein is CASSLYGVTYGYTF. The CDR3 DNA is TGTGCCAGCAGTTTATATGGGGTTACCTATGGCTACACCTTC.

This clonotype was detected a few times. The chain combines TRBV15 with TRBJ2-6, with 7 nucleotides matching TRBD1. Germline CDR1 LNHNV, CDR2 YYDKDF (reference sequence). The CDR3 covers 17 residues. V lost 6 bases and J lost 0; bases outside the gene matches: 8. The CDR3 protein is CATSELGQLSGANVLTF. CDR3 DNA sequence: TGTGCCACCAGTGAACTGGGACAGCTCTCTGGGGCCAACGTCCTGACTTTC.

This clonotype was observed a single time. This sequence joins TRBV10-3 and TRBJ2-3, with D possibly matching TRBD1 (5 bases). Germline V gives CDR1 ENHRY, CDR2 SYGVKD. V gave up 5 bases and J gave up 2 bases, with 17 bases separating them. The CDR3 has 16 amino acids. The CDR3 here is CAISLIDSEVTDTQYF. The CDR3 DNA follows: TGTGCCATCAGTCTTATCGACAGCGAAGTCACAGATACGCAGTATTTT.

This chain uses TRBV12-3 or TRBV12-4 with TRBJ2-5, with 7 bases matching TRBD2. CDR3 length: 13 residues. V was pared by 2 bases and J by 6 bases, with 3 bases of the junction left unmatched. In DNA, the CDR3 is TGTGCCAGCAGTTTAAGGGAGGGTCAGACCCAGTACTTC. Its protein product is CASSLREGQTQYF.

Note on this clonotype: Being one base from a much bigger clone, this may be a read error. This chain links TRBV12-3 or TRBV12-4 with TRBJ1-3, with 7 bases lining up with TRBD1. The CDR3 runs to 15 residues. CDR3 in amino acids: CANSSRTGSGNTIYF. In DNA, the CDR3 is TGTGCCAACAGTTCCCGGACAGGCTCTGGAAACACCATATATTTT.